Shown below are 30 T cell receptor beta chains from a single sample sequenced in a study of CD4 T cells in relation to SARS-CoV-2 and coronaviruses. Libraries were prepared by immunoSEQ multiplex PCR; TCRdb keeps only in-frame clonotypes and omits some of them. The profile shows around 16,000 clones, roughly 72% of them singletons. No antigen has been identified for these receptors. The unexposed donors gave CD4+ T cells in 2011-2018, prior to COVID-19. Isolation of CD4+ T cells took place after approximately 11 days in culture. Sequencing was performed on CD4+ T cells from PBMCs, cultured in vitro. The source of these receptors is a human donor in good health.

The chain links TRBV6-5 to TRBJ2-2, with D unresolved. Trimming stripped 6 bases from V and 6 bases from J, with 17 bases between. Per the germline V gene, CDR1 is MNHEY and CDR2 is SVGAGI. The CDR3 covers 15 residues. CDR3 sequence: CASSYQMVGSGELFF. The CDR3, as DNA: TGTGCCAGCAGCTACCAGATGGTAGGGTCCGGGGAGCTGTTTTTT.

This clone was observed a single time. The genes are TRBV9 and TRBJ2-6, with D possibly matching TRBD1 (6 bases). The ends were cut back, 0 bases at V and 0 bases at J, with 16 bases in the middle. The CDR3 consists of 19 residues. Germline V gene lookup returns CDR1 SGDLS and CDR2 YYNGEE. DNA for the CDR3: TGTGCCAGCAGCGTAGAGATTACAGGGCGAGGCTCTGGGGCCAACGTCCTGACTTTC. It translates to CASSVEITGRGSGANVLTF.

The chain combines TRBV4-1 with TRBJ1-5, with 8 bases lining up with TRBD1. The CDR3 runs 15 residues. With 0 bases clipped from V and 8 bases from J, the junction kept 6 bases outside the gene matches. Germline V CDR1 and CDR2: MGHRA, YSYEKL. The CDR3 DNA follows: TGCGCCAGCAGCCAAGACAGGGGGCTAACGGAGCCCCAGCATTTT. It encodes CASSQDRGLTEPQHF.

The chain uses TRBV3-1 (or the pseudogene TRBV3-2) and TRBJ2-1; 14 bases fit TRBD2. With V trimmed by 6 bases and J by 9 bases, 13 bases remained unmatched. This CDR3 is built from 17 residues. CDR1 and CDR2 (germline): LGHDT, YNNKEL (reference sequence). CDR3 amino acids: CASRSRGLAGEYGEQFF. The CDR3 DNA sequence: TGTGCCAGCAGGTCCCGGGGACTAGCGGGAGAATACGGTGAGCAGTTCTTC.

The chain links TRBV6-1 to TRBJ2-1, with 8 bases identical to TRBD2. This CDR3 is 17 amino acids long. The germline CDR1 and CDR2 sequences are MNHNS and SASEGT. Trimming at V came to 2 bases and at J to 8 bases, leaving 14 bases not matched to a gene. The CDR3 reads CASSEIPWKREHHEQFF. DNA for the CDR3: TGTGCCAGCAGTGAAATCCCCTGGAAGCGGGAGCACCATGAGCAGTTCTTC.

J is TRBJ1-2 and V is TRBV5-1; D remains unclear. The CDR3 is 16 amino acids. V was pared by 7 bases and J by 3 bases, with 22 bases between. In germline, CDR1 is SGHRS, CDR2 YFSETQ. DNA for the CDR3: TGCGCCAGCTCCGCTTCAGACGGTTATCGTTACTATGGCTACACCTTC. The encoded protein is CASSASDGYRYYGYTF.

CDR3 bases: TGTGCCAGCACCGGCCGGTTCGGGGAGCTGTTTTTT. It yields the protein CASTGRFGELFF. This chain joins TRBV2 and TRBJ2-2; D gene unclear. The V end lost 7 bases, the J end lost 7 bases, and 10 bases lay between the germline ends. Germline V gene data show CDR1 as SNHLY and CDR2 as FYNNEI. The CDR3 is 12 amino acids.

This sequence joins TRBV2 and TRBJ2-1, with D perhaps TRBD1 (6 bases). The CDR3 contains 16 residues. V shed 4 bases and J shed 5 bases, with 18 bases lying between them. Germline CDR1 reads SNHLY; CDR2 reads FYNNEI. In nucleotides, the CDR3 is TGTGCCAGCAGTGGGGGCAGCGGACAGATCGACAATGAGCAGTTCTTC. Protein product: CASSGGSGQIDNEQFF.

The J gene is TRBJ1-6, the V gene TRBV5-1; the match to TRBD1 covers 7 bases. V gave up 3 bases and J gave up 5 bases; unmatched junction bases: 2. In germline, CDR1 is SGHRS, CDR2 YFSETQ. The CDR3 loop spans 14 amino acids. This CDR3 is CASSWDRHNSPLHF. DNA of the CDR3: TGCGCCAGCAGCTGGGACAGACATAATTCACCCCTCCACTTT.

The J gene is TRBJ2-1, the V gene TRBV19; 9 nucleotides align to TRBD2. Trimming cost V 4 bases and J 7 bases; bases outside gene matches: 8. The CDR3 is 15 residues long. From germline, CDR1 is LNHDA and CDR2 SQIVND (reference sequence). CDR3 nucleotides: TGTGCCAGTAGTACTAGCGGGACCCTTTTGAATGAGCAGTTCTTC. Translating gives CASSTSGTLLNEQFF.

The J gene is TRBJ1-1, the V gene TRBV4-1; D remains ambiguous. V was trimmed by 1 base and J by 0 bases, leaving 12 bases between them. The CDR3 length is 16 residues. Germline V gene data show CDR1 as MGHRA and CDR2 as YSYEKL. Here the CDR3 reads CASSQVQNRMNTEAFF. In nucleotides, the CDR3 is TGCGCCAGCAGCCAAGTTCAAAACAGAATGAACACTGAAGCTTTCTTT.

The chain joins TRBV5-1 to TRBJ2-7, with D possibly being TRBD1 (5 bases). Germline values: CDR1 SGHRS, CDR2 YFSETQ. Trimming removed 2 bases from V and 4 bases from J, with 13 bases in between. The CDR3 loop spans 14 amino acids. The CDR3 sequence is CASSLGATTYEQYF. CDR3 DNA sequence: TGCGCCAGCAGCTTAGGGGCTACTACATACGAGCAGTACTTC.

V and J are TRBV2 and TRBJ2-3; D perhaps matches TRBD1 (6 bases). Trimming cost V 4 bases and J 8 bases, with 19 bases left between them. CDR3 length: 15 residues. The V gene's germline CDR1 is SNHLY and CDR2 FYNNEI. In nucleotides, the CDR3 is TGTGCCAGCAGTGGCCGGGACATCCTAAGGGGTACGCAGTATTTT. Translation gives CASSGRDILRGTQYF.

This clone has more than one count but fewer than ten. Other DNA sequences from this sample encode an identical CDR3 as well. V and J are TRBV5-1 and TRBJ1-1; perhaps TRBD1 as D (6 bases). This CDR3 contains 15 residues. The V end was cut by 2 bases, the J end by 0 bases, with 11 bases between. The germline V gene encodes CDR1 SGHRS and CDR2 YFSETQ. The CDR3 loop is CASSLAGTLNTEAFF. As DNA, the CDR3 is TGCGCCAGCAGCTTAGCAGGGACATTGAACACTGAAGCTTTCTTT.

J is TRBJ1-2 and V is TRBV5-3; D not resolved. TRBV5-3 is marked as an open reading frame, function uncertain. With 5 bases removed from V and 4 bases from J, the gap between germline ends came to 6 bases. This CDR3 region has 11 residues. The CDR3 loop reads CARRGVYGYTF. CDR3 DNA sequence: TGTGCCAGAAGGGGTGTCTATGGCTACACCTTC.

The chain employs TRBV24-1 and TRBJ2-2; D ambiguous. The CDR3 contains 16 residues. V was trimmed by 4 bases and J by 4 bases, leaving 15 bases between them. Germline V gene data show CDR1 as KGHDR and CDR2 as SFDVKD. CDR3 bases: TGTGCCACCAGTGACCAGGACGGTCCGGTCACCGGGGAGCTGTTTTTT. Protein product: CATSDQDGPVTGELFF.

The chain has TRBV24-1 and TRBJ2-3, with TRBD1 as a possible D gene (6 bases). Trimming cost V 4 bases and J 2 bases, with 15 bases left between them. CDR3 size: 16 residues. The germline V gene has CDR1 KGHDR and CDR2 SFDVKD. CDR3 region: CATSDPGQFLTDTQYF. CDR3 in DNA: TGTGCCACCAGTGACCCAGGACAGTTCCTCACAGATACGCAGTATTTT.

The genes are TRBV7-8 and TRBJ2-2; TRBD1 is a possible D gene (5 bases). The CDR3 runs 15 residues. Germline CDR1 reads SGHVS; CDR2 reads FQNEAQ. The ends were cut back, 1 base at V and 5 bases at J, with 11 bases in the middle. The CDR3 spells CASSLGRDLTGELFF. CDR3 nucleotides: TGTGCCAGCAGCTTAGGCAGGGATTTAACCGGGGAGCTGTTTTTT. Drawing the rest from reference TRBV7-8 and TRBJ2-2, the complete variable domain is GAGVSQSPRYKVAKRGQDVALRCDPISGHVSLFWYQQALGQGPEFLTYFQNEAQLDKSGLPSDRFFAERPEGSVSTLKIQRTQQEDSAVYLCASSLGRDLTGELFFGEGSRLTVL.

The chain links TRBV18 to TRBJ2-5; 11 bases align to TRBD2. V gave up 4 bases and J gave up 5 bases; unmatched junction bases: 15. The CDR3 has 18 residues. Germline values: CDR1 KGHSH, CDR2 LQKENI. CDR3 coding DNA: TGTGCCAGCTCACGGAACGTTGGACTAGCGGGCGGAGGGGAGACCCAGTACTTC. Its translation is CASSRNVGLAGGGETQYF.

This clone was observed a handful of times. V gene TRBV11-2 combines with J gene TRBJ2-7, with D perhaps TRBD1 (5 bases). The CDR3 is 13 amino acids. The germline V gene has CDR1 SGHAT and CDR2 FQNNGV. Trimming shortened V by 7 bases and J by 3 bases, and 13 bases separated the two germline ends. CDR3 amino acids: CASTPREGYEQYF. The DNA of the CDR3 is TGTGCCAGCACCCCCAGGGAAGGCTACGAGCAGTACTTC.

V and J are TRBV5-1 and TRBJ2-7; possibly TRBD1 for D (6 bases). CDR3 length: 14 residues. CDR1 is SGHRS and CDR2 is YFSETQ in the germline V gene. Trimming left V 0 bases short and J 3 bases short, with 10 bases between. The DNA for the CDR3 is TGCGCCAGCAGCTTGGAGGGGGTAATCTACGAGCAGTACTTC. Translating it yields CASSLEGVIYEQYF.

The rearrangement joins TRBV10-1 to TRBJ2-3; 10 bases align to TRBD1. The ends lost 5 bases at V and 3 bases at J; junction bases unmatched: 8. Germline loops: CDR1 WNHNN, CDR2 SYGVQD (reference sequence). The CDR3 spans 16 residues. The CDR3 DNA follows: TGCGCCAGCAGTACATCCGGGACAGGGGCTACAGATACGCAGTATTTT. This codes for CASSTSGTGATDTQYF.

This chain joins TRBV19 and TRBJ2-6; no reliable D call. Trimming cost V 5 bases and J 0 bases, with 8 bases left between them. Germline CDR1 LNHDA, CDR2 SQIVND (reference sequence). The CDR3 extends over 15 amino acids. This chain's CDR3 is CASSQQLSGANVLTF. CDR3 in DNA: TGTGCCAGTAGTCAACAGCTCTCTGGGGCCAACGTCCTGACTTTC.

This clone was seen a single time. J is TRBJ2-1 and V is TRBV6-2 or TRBV6-3; TRBD2 matches 8 bases. CDR3 length: 17 residues. CDR1 is MNHEY, CDR2 SVGEGT, per germline. V lost 0 bases, J lost 7 bases, and 11 bases stayed unmatched. CDR3: CASSYSKAREVGNEQFF. The CDR3 DNA is TGTGCCAGCAGTTACTCGAAGGCGCGGGAGGTGGGGAATGAGCAGTTCTTC.

The chain joins TRBV5-1 to TRBJ2-1, with D maybe TRBD1 (5 bases). V shed 1 base and J shed 12 bases, with 20 bases lying between them. This CDR3 is 15 amino acids long. Germline V gene sequence: CDR1 SGHRS, CDR2 YFSETQ. CDR3 coding DNA: TGCGCCAGCAGCTTGAGGCAGGGTGGCGGTAGTGGGCAGTTCTTC. This translates into CASSLRQGGGSGQFF. Full variable domain (rest looked up from reference TRBV5-1 and TRBJ2-1): KAGVTQTPRYLIKTRGQQVTLSCSPISGHRSVSWYQQTPGQGLQFLFEYFSETQRNKGNFPGRFSGRQFSNSRSEMNVSTLELGDSALYLCASSLRQGGGSGQFFGPGTRLTVL.

This clone counts as medium-sized (0.01 to 0.1%). This chain joins TRBV24-1 and TRBJ2-3, with D perhaps matching TRBD1 (6 bases). The germline CDR1 and CDR2 sequences are KGHDR and SFDVKD. This CDR3 contains 14 residues. V was cut by 5 bases and J by 2 bases, with 10 bases left in between. The DNA for the CDR3 is TGTGCCACCAGTGTTGGACAGAACACAGATACGCAGTATTTT. Translating it yields CATSVGQNTDTQYF.

J is TRBJ1-1 and V is TRBV11-1, with 7 positions matching TRBD1. Unmatched junction bases numbered 6, after V lost 7 bases and J lost 4 bases. Per the germline V gene, CDR1 is SGHAT and CDR2 is FQDESV (reference sequence). CDR3 size: 13 residues. This chain's CDR3 is CASTQTGSTEAFF. Here the CDR3 DNA reads TGTGCCAGCACCCAGACAGGGAGCACTGAAGCTTTCTTT.

The chain links TRBV5-1 to TRBJ2-5, with D maybe TRBD1 (5 bases). The CDR3 has 13 amino acids. V shed 5 bases and J shed 1 base, with 9 bases lying between them. CDR1 and CDR2 from the germline V gene are SGHRS and YFSETQ. This CDR3 reads CASRTDSQETQYF. In DNA, the CDR3 is TGCGCCAGCAGGACAGATTCCCAAGAGACCCAGTACTTC.

The CDR3 sequence is CASSYSGTGGGEQYF. DNA for the CDR3: TGTGCCAGCAGTTACTCCGGGACAGGGGGCGGCGAGCAGTACTTC. This chain uses TRBV3-1 (or the pseudogene TRBV3-2) with TRBJ2-7; TRBD1 aligns across 12 bases. J gave up 6 bases and V 6 bases, and 9 bases lay outside the gene matches. The germline gives CDR1 LGHDT, CDR2 YNNKEL (reference sequence). The CDR3 has 15 residues.

The V gene is TRBV6-5, the J gene TRBJ2-3, with TRBD1 matching over 9 bases. Germline V gene lookup returns CDR1 MNHEY and CDR2 SVGAGI. This CDR3 has 15 residues. V lost 6 bases, J lost 4 bases, and 8 bases stayed unmatched. In nucleotides, the CDR3 is TGTGCCAGCAGGCTACAGGGGGCCGAGTCAGATACGCAGTATTTT. This sequence encodes CASRLQGAESDTQYF.